A selection of T cell receptor beta chains follows, all from one sample in a study of blood T cell repertoires in COVID-19. TCRdb's copy holds only in-frame clones and misses some; the assay was immunoSEQ multiplex PCR. The data hold over 110,000 clones, with roughly 76% observed a single time. The sample comprised peripheral blood. The receptors stem from an elderly man with acute or convalescent COVID-19. CDR3s leave out the opening cysteine and the closing phenylalanine or tryptophan. Fields, in order: clone size, J gene, V gene, CDR3 protein. Rows give clone size only sometimes, using once, few, many, or a class for an expanded clone.

few	TRBJ2-5	TRBV11-2	ASSLVGTAQETQY
.	TRBJ1-3	TRBV28	ASSGDTRSGNTIY
.	TRBJ1-4	TRBV4-3	ASSQGPGTGGWPNEKLF
.	TRBJ2-2	TRBV5-1	ASSKLAGDLTGELF
once	TRBJ2-5	TRBV7-2	ASSLGGSQETQY
.	TRBJ1-6	TRBV28	ASLGRLNSPLH
.	TRBJ2-3	TRBV4-3	ASSHGTSGTDTQY
.	TRBJ2-2	TRBV9	ASSKTAGVGTGELF
.	TRBJ2-2	TRBV27	ASSRGLALVGELF
.	TRBJ2-5	TRBV5-1	ASSFRGAPPKETQY
.	TRBJ2-7	TRBV7-3	ASSLSASSSYEQY
.	TRBJ2-1	TRBV7-3	ASSSLAGGREEQF
.	TRBJ2-7	TRBV7-2	ASSSALGGSYEQY
.	TRBJ1-5	TRBV5-1	ASSLGDSTNQPQH
few	TRBJ2-4	TRBV19	ASSTHGQGKNIQY
.	TRBJ2-7	TRBV7-3	ASSPTGANSYEQY
.	TRBJ1-5	TRBV18	ASSPEALGGPQH
.	TRBJ2-1	TRBV11-2	ASSSDRAGTSSYNEQF
few	TRBJ1-3	TRBV3-1/TRBV3-2	ASSQAVSGNTIY
.	TRBJ2-3	TRBV9	ASTELSGTAGTDTQY
.	TRBJ2-1	TRBV27	ASTPGTGNYNEQF
.	TRBJ1-2	TRBV7-2	ASSLGSGTYFGYT
.	TRBJ2-7	TRBV24-1	ATSSSGQAEQY
once	TRBJ1-5	TRBV18	ASSPPGVGNQPQH
.	TRBJ1-3	TRBV6-6	ASSLQESSGNTIY
.	TRBJ2-1	TRBV7-2	ASSFGAGGPAYNEQF
.	TRBJ1-2	TRBV30	AWTAVNYGYT
.	TRBJ2-3	TRBV9	ASSVVGGGGSTDTQY
.	TRBJ1-2	TRBV3-1/TRBV3-2	ASSRDSQNYGYT
.	TRBJ1-1	TRBV28	ASSVPSRGATEAF
.	TRBJ2-7	TRBV6-4	ASRTSESSYEQY
.	TRBJ1-2	TRBV5-6	ASSFPDRLLYGYT
.	TRBJ2-1	TRBV18	ASSQGAGNEQF
.	TRBJ1-6	TRBV6-5	ASSYSWRNSPSPLH
.	TRBJ2-1	TRBV11-2	ASSQAGGDEQF
.	TRBJ2-4	TRBV6-6	ASSPTVLAKNIQY
many	TRBJ2-3	TRBV27	ASSLVGLRTDTQY
many	TRBJ2-7	TRBV14	ASLRSGSRYEQY
.	TRBJ2-5	TRBV6-2/TRBV6-3	ASSSPSGLQYQETQY
.	TRBJ2-1	TRBV5-1	ASSLGTSGGLTVSYNEQF
.	TRBJ1-2	TRBV6-6	ASSYGTGTSYGYT
.	TRBJ1-5	TRBV5-6	ASSLGTTPSNQPQH
.	TRBJ2-7	TRBV7-3	ASSEGRTGAYEQY
.	TRBJ2-2	TRBV5-1	ASRSGTSSGELF